These 4 T cell receptor beta chains share one sample of origin, sequenced in a study of brain T cells in children with intractable seizures. The table came from immunoSEQ multiplex PCR; TCRdb's copy has only in-frame clones and leaves some out. The sample has about 120,000 clones, approximately 94% seen once; the top ten hold around 4%. This material consisted of peripheral blood, taken at surgery. These receptor sequences come from a boy younger than two with hemimegalencephaly and intractable seizures.

The chain combines TRBV28 with TRBJ1-2; the D is unclear. Trimming cost V 5 bases and J 3 bases, with 13 bases left between them. CDR1 and CDR2 (germline): MDHEN, SYDVKM. CDR3 length: 14 residues. The CDR3 bases are TGTGCCAGCAGTCTAATTGGGGAGGACTATGGCTACACCTTC. Its protein is CASSLIGEDYGYTF.

V is TRBV4-2 and J is TRBJ1-4, with TRBD1 matching 7 bases. The ends lost 0 bases at V and 8 bases at J; junction bases unmatched: 9. Germline lookup yields CDR1 LGHNA and CDR2 YNFKEQ. This CDR3 is 16 amino acids long. CDR3 coding DNA: TGTGCCAGCAGCCAAGATGAGAACAGGGGAGGAGAAAAACTGTTTTTT. Translation: CASSQDENRGGEKLFF.

This clone was seen only once. The V gene is TRBV11-2, the J gene TRBJ1-3, with D possibly being TRBD1 (5 bases). Trimming took 2 bases from V and 4 from J, leaving 9 bases between them. The CDR3 is made up of 14 amino acids. Germline assignment: CDR1 SGHAT and CDR2 FQNNGV. CDR3 bases: TGTGCCAGCAGCTTACCAGGGAGAGGAAACACCATATATTTT. This codes for CASSLPGRGNTIYF. The full variable domain, with the rest looked up from reference TRBV11-2 and TRBJ1-3, is EAGVAQSPRYKIIEKRQSVAFWCNPISGHATLYWYQQILGQGPKLLIQFQNNGVVDDSQLPKDRFSAERLKGVDSTLKIQPAKLEDSAVYLCASSLPGRGNTIYFGEGSWLTVV.

In DNA form, the CDR3 reads TGTGCCAGCAGTCCCCGTCAGGGTGGAGGTTTAAATTCACCCCTCCACTTT. Its translation: CASSPRQGGGLNSPLHF. The chain links TRBV27 to TRBJ1-6; TRBD1 might be the D (5 bases). V was cut by 5 bases and J by 7 bases, with 21 bases left in between. The CDR3 runs 17 residues. Germline loops: CDR1 MNHEY, CDR2 SMNVEV (reference sequence).